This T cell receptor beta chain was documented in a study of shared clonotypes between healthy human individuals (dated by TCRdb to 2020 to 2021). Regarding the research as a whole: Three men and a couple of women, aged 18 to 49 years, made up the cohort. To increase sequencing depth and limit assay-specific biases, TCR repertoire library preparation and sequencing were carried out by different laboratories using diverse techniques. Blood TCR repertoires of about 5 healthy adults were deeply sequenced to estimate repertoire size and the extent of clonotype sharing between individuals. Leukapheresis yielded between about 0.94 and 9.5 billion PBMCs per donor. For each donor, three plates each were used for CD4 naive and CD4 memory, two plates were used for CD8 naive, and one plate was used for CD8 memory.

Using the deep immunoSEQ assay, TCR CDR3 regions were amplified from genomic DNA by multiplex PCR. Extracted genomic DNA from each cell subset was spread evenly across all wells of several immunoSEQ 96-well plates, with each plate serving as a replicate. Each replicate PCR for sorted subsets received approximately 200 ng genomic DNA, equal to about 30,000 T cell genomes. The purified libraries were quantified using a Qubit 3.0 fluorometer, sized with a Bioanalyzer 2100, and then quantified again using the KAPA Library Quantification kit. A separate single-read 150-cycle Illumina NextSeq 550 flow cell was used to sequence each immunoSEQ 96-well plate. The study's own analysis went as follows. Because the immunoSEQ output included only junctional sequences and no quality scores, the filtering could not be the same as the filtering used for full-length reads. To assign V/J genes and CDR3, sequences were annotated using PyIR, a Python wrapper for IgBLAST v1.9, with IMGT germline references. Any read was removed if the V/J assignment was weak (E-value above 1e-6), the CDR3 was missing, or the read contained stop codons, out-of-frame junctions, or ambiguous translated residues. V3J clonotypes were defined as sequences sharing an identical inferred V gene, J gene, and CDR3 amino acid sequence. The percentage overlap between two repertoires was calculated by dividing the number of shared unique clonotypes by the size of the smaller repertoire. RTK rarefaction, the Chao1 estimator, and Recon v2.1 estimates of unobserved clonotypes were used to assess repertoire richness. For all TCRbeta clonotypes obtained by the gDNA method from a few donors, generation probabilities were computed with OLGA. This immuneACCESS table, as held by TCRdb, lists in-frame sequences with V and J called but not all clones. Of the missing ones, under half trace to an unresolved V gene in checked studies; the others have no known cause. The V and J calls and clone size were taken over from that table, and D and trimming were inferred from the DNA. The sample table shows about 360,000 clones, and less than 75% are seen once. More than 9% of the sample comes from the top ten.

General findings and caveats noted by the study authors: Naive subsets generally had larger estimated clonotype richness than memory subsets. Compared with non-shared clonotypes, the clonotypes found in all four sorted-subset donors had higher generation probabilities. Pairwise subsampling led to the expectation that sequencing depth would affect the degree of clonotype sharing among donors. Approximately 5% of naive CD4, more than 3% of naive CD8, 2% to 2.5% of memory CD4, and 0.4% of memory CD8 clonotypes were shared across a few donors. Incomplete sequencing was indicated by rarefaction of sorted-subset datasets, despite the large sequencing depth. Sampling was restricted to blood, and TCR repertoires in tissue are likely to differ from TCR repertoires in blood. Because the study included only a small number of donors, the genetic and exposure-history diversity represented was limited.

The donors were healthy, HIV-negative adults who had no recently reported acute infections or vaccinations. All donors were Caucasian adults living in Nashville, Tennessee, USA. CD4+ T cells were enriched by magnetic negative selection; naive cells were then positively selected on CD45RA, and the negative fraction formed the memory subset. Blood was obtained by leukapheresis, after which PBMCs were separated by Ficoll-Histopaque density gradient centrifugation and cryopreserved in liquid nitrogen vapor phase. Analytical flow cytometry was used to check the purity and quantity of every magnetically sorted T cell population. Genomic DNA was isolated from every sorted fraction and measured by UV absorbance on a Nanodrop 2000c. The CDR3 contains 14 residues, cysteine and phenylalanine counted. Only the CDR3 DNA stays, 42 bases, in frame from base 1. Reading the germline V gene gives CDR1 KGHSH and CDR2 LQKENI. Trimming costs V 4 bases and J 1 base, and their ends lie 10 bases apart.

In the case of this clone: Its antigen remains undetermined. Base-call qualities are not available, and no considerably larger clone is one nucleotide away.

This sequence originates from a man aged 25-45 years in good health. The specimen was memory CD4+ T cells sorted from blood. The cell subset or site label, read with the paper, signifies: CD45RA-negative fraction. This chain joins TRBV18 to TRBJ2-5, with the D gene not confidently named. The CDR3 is CASSQENLQETQYF. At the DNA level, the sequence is TGTGCCAGCTCACAAGAGAACCTCCAAGAGACCCAGTACTTC.